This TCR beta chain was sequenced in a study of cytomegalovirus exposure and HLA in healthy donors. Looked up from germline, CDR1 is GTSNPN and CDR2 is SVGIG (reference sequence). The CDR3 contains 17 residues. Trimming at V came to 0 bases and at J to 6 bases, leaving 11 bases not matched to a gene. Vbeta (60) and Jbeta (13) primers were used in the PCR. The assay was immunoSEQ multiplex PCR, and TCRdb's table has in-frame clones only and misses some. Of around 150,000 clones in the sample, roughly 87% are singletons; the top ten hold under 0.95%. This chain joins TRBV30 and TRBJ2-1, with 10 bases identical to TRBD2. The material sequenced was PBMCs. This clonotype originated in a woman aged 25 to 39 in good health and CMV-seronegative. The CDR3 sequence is CAWSVRSGRAPVNEQFF. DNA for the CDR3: TGTGCCTGGAGTGTACGGAGCGGGAGGGCCCCCGTCAATGAGCAGTTCTTC.